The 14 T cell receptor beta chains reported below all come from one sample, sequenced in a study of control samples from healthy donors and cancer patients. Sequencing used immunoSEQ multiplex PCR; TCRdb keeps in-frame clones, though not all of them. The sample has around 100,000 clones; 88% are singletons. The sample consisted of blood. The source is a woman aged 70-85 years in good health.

The CDR3 region has the DNA TGTGCCAGCAGCTTGGGGACAGCCACGTTAGTACTTGAAGCTTTCTTT. As protein: CASSLGTATLVLEAFF. V usage is TRBV5-5 and J usage is TRBJ1-1, with D maybe TRBD1 (6 bases). The CDR3 sequence is 16 residues long. V gave up 0 bases and J gave up 7 bases, with 19 bases separating them. The germline V gene has CDR1 SGHKS and CDR2 YYEKEE (reference sequence).

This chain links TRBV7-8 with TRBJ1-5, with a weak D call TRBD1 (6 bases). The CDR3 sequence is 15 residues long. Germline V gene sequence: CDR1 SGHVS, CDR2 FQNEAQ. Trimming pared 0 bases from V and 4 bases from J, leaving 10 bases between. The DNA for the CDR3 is TGTGCCAGCAGCTTAGCTGTCACAGGGAATCAGCCCCAGCATTTT. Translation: CASSLAVTGNQPQHF.

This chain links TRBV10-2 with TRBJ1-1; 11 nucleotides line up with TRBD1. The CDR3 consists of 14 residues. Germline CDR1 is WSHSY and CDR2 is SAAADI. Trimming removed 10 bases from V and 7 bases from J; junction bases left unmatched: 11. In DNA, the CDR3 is TGCGCCACCAGGGACAGGGGGAGGTTTAGTGAAGCTTTCTTT. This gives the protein CATRDRGRFSEAFF.

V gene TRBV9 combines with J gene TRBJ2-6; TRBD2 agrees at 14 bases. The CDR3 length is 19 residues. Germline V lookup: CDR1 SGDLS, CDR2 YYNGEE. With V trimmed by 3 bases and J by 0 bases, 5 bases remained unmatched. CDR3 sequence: CASSGGLAGGFSGANVLTF. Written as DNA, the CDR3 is TGTGCCAGCAGCGGAGGACTAGCGGGAGGTTTCTCTGGGGCCAACGTCCTGACTTTC.

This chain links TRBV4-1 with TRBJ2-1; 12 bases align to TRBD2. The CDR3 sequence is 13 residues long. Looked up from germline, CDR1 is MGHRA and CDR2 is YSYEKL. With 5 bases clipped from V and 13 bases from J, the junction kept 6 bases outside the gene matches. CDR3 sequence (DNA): TGCGCCAGCAGCAGGACTAGCGGGGCGGGCCAGTTCTTC. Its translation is CASSRTSGAGQFF.

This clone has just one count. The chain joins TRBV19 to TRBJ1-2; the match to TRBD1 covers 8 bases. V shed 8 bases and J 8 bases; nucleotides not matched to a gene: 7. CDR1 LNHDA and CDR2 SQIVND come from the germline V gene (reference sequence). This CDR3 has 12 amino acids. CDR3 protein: CASGDRGGGYTF. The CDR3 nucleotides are TGTGCCAGTGGAGACAGGGGTGGCGGCTACACCTTC.

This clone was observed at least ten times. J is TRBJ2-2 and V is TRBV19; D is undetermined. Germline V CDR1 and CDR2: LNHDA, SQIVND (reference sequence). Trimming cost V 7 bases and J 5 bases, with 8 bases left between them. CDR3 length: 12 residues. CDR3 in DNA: TGTGCCAGTAAAATGAGGACCGGGGAGCTGTTTTTT. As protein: CASKMRTGELFF.

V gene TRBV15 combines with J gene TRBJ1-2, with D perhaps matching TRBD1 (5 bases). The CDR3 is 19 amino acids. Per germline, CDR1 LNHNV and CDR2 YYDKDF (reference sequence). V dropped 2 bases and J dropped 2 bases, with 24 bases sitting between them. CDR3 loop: CATSRPEVQFLGANYGYTF. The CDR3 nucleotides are TGTGCCACCAGCAGACCGGAAGTGCAATTCCTAGGGGCGAACTATGGCTACACCTTC. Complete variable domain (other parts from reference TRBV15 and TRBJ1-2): DAMVIQNPRYQVTQFGKPVTLSCSQTLNHNVMYWYQQKSSQAPKLLFHYYDKDFNNEADTPDNFQSRRPNTSFCFLDIRSPGLGDTAMYLCATSRPEVQFLGANYGYTFGSGTRLTVV.

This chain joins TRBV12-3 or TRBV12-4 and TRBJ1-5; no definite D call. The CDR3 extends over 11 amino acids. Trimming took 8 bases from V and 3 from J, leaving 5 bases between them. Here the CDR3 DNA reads TGTGCCAGCGGCACCAATCAGCCCCAGCATTTT. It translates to CASGTNQPQHF.

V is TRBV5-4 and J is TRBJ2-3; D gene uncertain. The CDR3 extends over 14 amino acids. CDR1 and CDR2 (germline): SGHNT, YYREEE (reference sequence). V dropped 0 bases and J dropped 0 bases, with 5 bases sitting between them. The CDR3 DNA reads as TGTGCCAGCAGCTTGGAGACTAGCACAGATACGCAGTATTTT. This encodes CASSLETSTDTQYF.

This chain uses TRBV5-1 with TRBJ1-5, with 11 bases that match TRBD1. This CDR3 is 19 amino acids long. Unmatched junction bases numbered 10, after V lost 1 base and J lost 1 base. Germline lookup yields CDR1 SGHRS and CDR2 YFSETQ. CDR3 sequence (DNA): TGCGCCAGCAGCTTGACCGGGACAGGGGGTAGGGCAAGCAATCAGCCCCAGCATTTT. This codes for CASSLTGTGGRASNQPQHF.

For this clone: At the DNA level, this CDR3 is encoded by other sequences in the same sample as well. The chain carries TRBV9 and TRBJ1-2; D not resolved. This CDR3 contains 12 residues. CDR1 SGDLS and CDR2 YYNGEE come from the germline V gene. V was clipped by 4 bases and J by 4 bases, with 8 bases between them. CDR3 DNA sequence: TGTGCCAGCAGCCTCAGCTCCTATGGCTACACCTTC. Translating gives CASSLSSYGYTF. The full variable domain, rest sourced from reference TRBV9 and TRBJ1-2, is DSGVTQTPKHLITATGQRVTLRCSPRSGDLSVYWYQQSLDQGLQFLIQYYNGEERAKGNILERFSAQQFPDLHSELNLSSLELGDSALYFCASSLSSYGYTFGSGTRLTVV.

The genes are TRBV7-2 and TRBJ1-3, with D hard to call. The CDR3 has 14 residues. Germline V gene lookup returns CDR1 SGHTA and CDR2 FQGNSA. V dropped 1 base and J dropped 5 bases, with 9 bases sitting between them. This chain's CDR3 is CASSLDSRRNTIYF. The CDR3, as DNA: TGTGCCAGCAGCTTAGATAGTAGAAGAAACACCATATATTTT.

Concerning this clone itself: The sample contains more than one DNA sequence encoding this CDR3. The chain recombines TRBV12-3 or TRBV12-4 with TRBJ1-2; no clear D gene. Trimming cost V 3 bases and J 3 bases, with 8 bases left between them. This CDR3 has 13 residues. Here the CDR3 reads CASSLTADYGYTF. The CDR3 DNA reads TGTGCCAGCAGTTTGACGGCAGACTATGGCTACACCTTC.